Listed here are 29 T cell receptor beta chains from one sample, sequenced in a study of Ad26.COV2.S vaccination and SARS-CoV-2 variants. Treatment noted: some 19 received Ad26.COV2.S at low or high dose, single or two shots; several received placebo; per-sample allocation not given. Following the first vaccine or placebo injection, samples were taken on day 63. Clones were sequenced by immunoSEQ multiplex PCR, and TCRdb holds only the in-frame ones, with some missing. This table holds around 500,000 clones, 80% to 90% found once. Sample: peripheral blood, taken in a trial of Ad26.COV2.S vaccine versus placebo. Receptor source: a person between 18 and 65 years old who received the Ad26.COV2.S COVID-19 vaccine or a placebo.

V and J are TRBV19 and TRBJ2-5; 10 bases are a match to TRBD2. The CDR3 contains 15 residues. Germline V CDR1 and CDR2: LNHDA, SQIVND (reference sequence). With V trimmed by 4 bases and J by 2 bases, 4 bases remained unmatched. This CDR3 is CASSTLAGVQETQYF. In DNA form, the CDR3 reads TGTGCCAGTAGTACCCTAGCGGGAGTACAAGAGACCCAGTACTTC.

This sequence joins TRBV9 and TRBJ2-1; TRBD2 aligns across 8 bases. Germline trimming cut 4 bases from V and 6 bases from J; bases unmatched to any gene: 12. This CDR3 contains 16 residues. The germline CDR1 and CDR2 sequences are SGDLS and YYNGEE. CDR3 coding DNA: TGTGCCAGCAGCCCCCGAGGAGCGGGAGTAGGCAATGAGCAGTTCTTC. Its protein is CASSPRGAGVGNEQFF.

The chain combines TRBV19 with TRBJ1-5; D unresolved. The CDR3 length is 14 residues. The ends were cut back, 3 bases at V and 0 bases at J, with 6 bases in the middle. The germline V gene encodes CDR1 LNHDA and CDR2 SQIVND (reference sequence). CDR3 in amino acids: CASSMQVSNQPQHF. In nucleotides, the CDR3 is TGTGCCAGTAGTATGCAGGTTAGCAATCAGCCCCAGCATTTT. The complete variable domain, with remaining parts taken from reference TRBV19 and TRBJ1-5, reads DGGITQSPKYLFRKEGQNVTLSCEQNLNHDAMYWYRQDPGQGLRLIYYSQIVNDFQKGDIAEGYSVSREKKESFPLTVTSAQKNPTAFYLCASSMQVSNQPQHFGDGTRLSIL.

The chain uses TRBV6-5 and TRBJ2-7; D is unresolved. The CDR3 is made up of 16 amino acids. Germline V CDR1 and CDR2: MNHEY, SVGAGI. The ends were cut back, 0 bases at V and 3 bases at J, with 15 bases in the middle. The CDR3 sequence: CASSYSLYGWNYEQYF. The CDR3 DNA reads as TGTGCCAGCAGTTACTCCCTCTACGGATGGAACTACGAGCAGTACTTC.

CDR3 loop: CASSRQGPNTEAFF. CDR3 nucleotide sequence: TGTGCCAGCAGCCGACAGGGCCCGAACACTGAAGCTTTCTTT. V gene TRBV6-5 combines with J gene TRBJ1-1; 7 nucleotides align to TRBD1. The CDR3 is 14 residues long. V trimming: 6 bases; J trimming: 1 base; junction bases outside the gene matches: 5. The germline CDR1 and CDR2 sequences are MNHEY and SVGAGI.

The chain couples TRBV4-1 to TRBJ2-2; D uncertain. This CDR3 is built from 16 residues. Germline V gives CDR1 MGHRA, CDR2 YSYEKL. Deletions cut 1 base from V and 6 bases from J, with 15 bases between. CDR3 residues: CASSQGPEWLPGELFF. The CDR3 nucleotides read TGCGCCAGCAGCCAAGGACCGGAATGGCTCCCCGGGGAGCTGTTTTTT.

CDR3 bases: TGTGCCAGCAGCTTATCCTATGAGCAGTTCTTC. Translated: CASSLSYEQFF. The chain is built from TRBV11-1 and TRBJ2-1; D uncertain. V was cut by 2 bases and J by 8 bases, with 4 bases left in between. This CDR3 contains 11 residues. Germline V lookup: CDR1 SGHAT, CDR2 FQDESV (reference sequence).

V gene TRBV5-5 combines with J gene TRBJ1-4; D perhaps matches TRBD1 (5 bases). Between the trimmed V and J ends, which lost 6 bases and 5 bases, there was a span of 20 bases. The length of the CDR3 is 16 residues. Germline values: CDR1 SGHKS, CDR2 YYEKEE (reference sequence). CDR3 region: CASTPPLGTENEKLFF. The DNA of the CDR3 is TGTGCCAGCACCCCCCCGCTCGGGACGGAGAATGAAAAACTGTTTTTT.

V gene TRBV20-1 combines with J gene TRBJ2-5; no clear D. Germline-derived CDR1 and CDR2 are DFQATT and SNEGSKA (reference sequence). Trimming removed 3 bases at V and 4 bases at J, with 6 bases between. The CDR3 is 11 residues long. The CDR3 DNA is TGCAGTGCTAGGGCCCGAGAGACCCAGTACTTC. Amino acid sequence: CSARARETQYF.

This clone was counted between two and nine times. V gene TRBV5-6 combines with J gene TRBJ1-1; D not resolved. Germline V CDR1 and CDR2: SGHDT, YYEEEE. V was trimmed by 6 bases and J by 1 base, leaving 10 bases between them. CDR3 length: 13 amino acids. Here the CDR3 DNA reads TGTGCCAGCACCAAACCTGGGAACACTGAAGCTTTCTTT. Translated: CASTKPGNTEAFF.

J is TRBJ2-5 and V is TRBV14; D gene unclear. The CDR3 is made up of 15 amino acids. In germline, CDR1 is SGHDN, CDR2 FVKESK. V lost 0 bases to trimming and J lost 2 bases, with 10 bases between them. In DNA form, the CDR3 reads TGTGCCAGCAGCCAAGACTTGCGGCCACAAGAGACCCAGTACTTC. This translates into CASSQDLRPQETQYF. Based on the CDR3 plus reference TRBV14 and TRBJ2-5, the full variable domain is EAGVTQFPSHSVIEKGQTVTLRCDPISGHDNLYWYRRVMGKEIKFLLHFVKESKQDESGMPNNRFLAERTGGTYSTLKVQPAELEDSGVYFCASSQDLRPQETQYFGPGTRLLVL.

The chain recombines TRBV7-9 with TRBJ1-4; D not resolved. The V and J ends lost 5 bases and 0 bases respectively, with 13 bases between them. The CDR3 is 16 residues long. CDR1 is SEHNR and CDR2 is FQNEAQ in the germline V gene (reference sequence). The CDR3 region is CASSGPGVATNEKLFF. The CDR3 DNA follows: TGTGCCAGCAGCGGCCCTGGTGTTGCAACTAATGAAAAACTGTTTTTT.

This chain links TRBV18 with TRBJ2-1; the D is unclear. The CDR3 has 12 residues. Trimming removed 5 bases from V and 9 bases from J, with 11 bases in between. Germline assignment: CDR1 KGHSH and CDR2 LQKENI. CDR3 amino acids: CASSSSGAEQFF. The CDR3 region has the DNA TGTGCCAGCTCATCCTCGGGCGCTGAGCAGTTCTTC.

This sequence joins TRBV30 and TRBJ1-5, with a tentative D call TRBD1 (5 bases). CDR3 length: 14 amino acids. V was pared by 3 bases and J by 2 bases, with 11 bases between. Germline V gene lookup returns CDR1 GTSNPN and CDR2 SVGIG (reference sequence). This chain's CDR3 is CAWRGQGGNQPQHF. CDR3 in DNA: TGTGCCTGGAGGGGGCAGGGAGGCAATCAGCCCCAGCATTTT.

The chain joins TRBV25-1 to TRBJ2-3; TRBD1 might be the D (6 bases). The CDR3 runs to 14 residues. Germline CDR1 and CDR2: MGHDK and SYGVNS. Trimming took off 0 bases at V and 6 bases at J, with 10 bases between the two ends. The CDR3 coding sequence is TGTGCCAGCAGTGAATACCAACAGGGTGATACGCAGTATTTT. Translated, it gives CASSEYQQGDTQYF.

The sample holds a few counts of this clone. V and J are TRBV15 and TRBJ2-7, with D perhaps matching TRBD2 (7 bases). The CDR3 loop spans 16 amino acids. Germline CDR1 LNHNV, CDR2 YYDKDF (reference sequence). V was shortened by 6 bases and J by 0 bases, with 18 bases between the two germline ends. The CDR3 DNA reads TGTGCCACCAGTCCGGACCTTGCGGGGGCCTCCTACGAGCAGTACTTC. This sequence encodes CATSPDLAGASYEQYF.

The J gene is TRBJ2-1, the V gene TRBV15; no reliable D call. V lost 0 bases, J lost 8 bases, and 8 bases lay in between. From germline, CDR1 is LNHNV and CDR2 YYDKDF (reference sequence). The length of the CDR3 is 13 residues. The CDR3 reads CATSRDQHHEQFF. CDR3 sequence (DNA): TGTGCCACCAGCAGAGATCAGCACCATGAGCAGTTCTTC.

This chain links TRBV2 with TRBJ2-5; D not certain. From germline, CDR1 is SNHLY and CDR2 FYNNEI. The CDR3 contains 12 residues. Deletions cut 3 bases from V and 4 bases from J, with 6 bases between. CDR3 sequence reads: CASSEAAETQYF. CDR3 nucleotides: TGTGCCAGCAGTGAGGCAGCAGAGACCCAGTACTTC.

This clone was picked up one time. This sequence joins TRBV7-2 and TRBJ2-1, with 9 bases lining up with TRBD1. The CDR3 is made up of 14 amino acids. V gave up 6 bases and J gave up 6 bases; unmatched junction bases: 6. Per the germline V gene, CDR1 is SGHTA and CDR2 is FQGNSA. CDR3 residues: CASSNRQGGNEQFF. In DNA, the CDR3 is TGTGCCAGCAGTAATAGACAGGGGGGCAATGAGCAGTTCTTC. The full variable domain, rest sourced from reference TRBV7-2 and TRBJ2-1, is GAGVSQSPSNKVTEKGKDVELRCDPISGHTALYWYRQSLGQGLEFLIYFQGNSAPDKSGLPSDRFSAERTGGSVSTLTIQRTQQEDSAVYLCASSNRQGGNEQFFGPGTRLTVL.

The gene calls are TRBV7-9 and TRBJ1-5; 7 bases map to TRBD1. CDR1 is SEHNR, CDR2 FQNEAQ, per germline (reference sequence). The V segment lost 5 bases and the J segment 12 bases; nucleotides outside the gene matches: 10. This CDR3 spans 13 amino acids. CDR3 nucleotides: TGTGCCAGCAGCCCTCCAGGGGGGACAGACCAGCATTTT. Translation: CASSPPGGTDQHF.

The rearrangement joins TRBV25-1 to TRBJ2-1, with TRBD2 matching over 14 bases. The V gene end was trimmed by 5 bases and the J gene end by 7 bases; junction bases not matched to a gene: 4. Germline lookup yields CDR1 MGHDK and CDR2 SYGVNS. The CDR3 sequence is 15 residues long. The CDR3 is CASSLTSGGANEQFF. The DNA for the CDR3 is TGTGCCAGCAGTCTGACTAGCGGGGGGGCGAATGAGCAGTTCTTC.

CDR3 sequence: CASSLQASYEQYF. Here the CDR3 DNA reads TGTGCCAGCAGTTTGCAAGCAAGCTACGAGCAGTACTTC. The chain recombines TRBV27 with TRBJ2-7, with unresolved D. V lost 3 bases and J 3 bases, leaving 9 bases between the germline ends. The CDR3 has 13 amino acids. Germline V gene lookup returns CDR1 MNHEY and CDR2 SMNVEV (reference sequence).

The chain employs TRBV3-1 (or the pseudogene TRBV3-2) and TRBJ1-4, with D uncertain. Between the trimmed V and J ends, which lost 0 bases and 5 bases, there was a span of 10 bases. The CDR3 spans 15 residues. The germline V gene has CDR1 LGHDT and CDR2 YNNKEL (reference sequence). CDR3 sequence reads: CASSQDSAPNEKLFF. DNA of the CDR3: TGTGCCAGCAGCCAAGATTCGGCCCCAAATGAAAAACTGTTTTTT.

The V call is TRBV7-2, the J call TRBJ1-5; D not certain. This CDR3 comprises 15 residues. Germline CDR1 is SGHTA and CDR2 is FQGNSA. V dropped 1 base and J dropped 1 base, with 8 bases sitting between them. CDR3 coding DNA: TGTGCCAGCAGCTTAGACGGGAGAAGCAATCAGCCCCAGCATTTT. Translating it yields CASSLDGRSNQPQHF.

This clone was counted a single time. The chain recombines TRBV30 with TRBJ1-5; D perhaps matches TRBD1 (6 bases). Germline CDR1 is GTSNPN and CDR2 is SVGIG (reference sequence). The CDR3 has 14 amino acids. V lost 5 bases and J 10 bases, leaving 21 bases between the germline ends. The CDR3 here is CAWAGGRHLGPQHF. For the CDR3, the DNA is TGTGCCTGGGCGGGGGGGCGGCACCTAGGACCCCAGCATTTT.

This rearrangement joins TRBV27 to TRBJ2-7; 10 bases match TRBD2. The V segment lost 3 bases and the J segment 1 base; nucleotides outside the gene matches: 9. The CDR3 has 17 amino acids. Germline loops: CDR1 MNHEY, CDR2 SMNVEV (reference sequence). The CDR3 loop reads CASSFSSTAGGSYEQYF. CDR3 nucleotides: TGTGCCAGCAGTTTTTCCTCCACAGCGGGGGGGTCCTACGAGCAGTACTTC.

The chain joins TRBV7-9 to TRBJ1-1; no reliable D call. Looked up from germline, CDR1 is SEHNR and CDR2 is FQNEAQ (reference sequence). Trimming shortened V by 0 bases and J by 6 bases, and 8 bases separated the two germline ends. This CDR3 is built from 13 residues. CDR3 region: CASSLAVTPEAFF. CDR3 coding DNA: TGTGCCAGCAGCTTAGCGGTGACACCTGAAGCTTTCTTT.

The rearrangement uses TRBV19 and TRBJ2-2; 9 bases line up with TRBD1. The length of the CDR3 is 16 residues. Germline CDR1 LNHDA, CDR2 SQIVND (reference sequence). The V segment lost 6 bases and the J segment 4 bases; nucleotides outside the gene matches: 9. As DNA, the CDR3 is TGTGCCAGTAGACAGGGGGCGAATTTCGGCACCGGGGAGCTGTTTTTT. This sequence encodes CASRQGANFGTGELFF.

The rearrangement links TRBV7-9 to TRBJ2-3; D is uncertain. V was trimmed by 4 bases and J by 6 bases, leaving 8 bases between them. Germline values: CDR1 SEHNR, CDR2 FQNEAQ (reference sequence). This CDR3 has 12 amino acids. The CDR3 reads CASSSSLDTQYF. The CDR3, as DNA: TGTGCCAGCAGCTCCTCCTTGGATACGCAGTATTTT.